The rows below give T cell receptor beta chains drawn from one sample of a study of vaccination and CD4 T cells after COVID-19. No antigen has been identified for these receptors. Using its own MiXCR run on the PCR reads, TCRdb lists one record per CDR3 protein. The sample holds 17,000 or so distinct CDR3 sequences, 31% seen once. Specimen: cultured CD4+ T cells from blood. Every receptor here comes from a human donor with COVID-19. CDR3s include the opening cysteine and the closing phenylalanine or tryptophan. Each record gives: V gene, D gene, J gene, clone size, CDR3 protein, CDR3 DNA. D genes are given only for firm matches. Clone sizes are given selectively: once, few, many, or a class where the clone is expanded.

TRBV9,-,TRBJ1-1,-,CASSPNVGNTEAFF,TGTGCCAGCAGTCCCAACGTGGGTAACACTGAAGCTTTCTTT
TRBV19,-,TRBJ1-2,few,CASSPNAKGDYGYTF,TGTGCCAGTAGCCCCAACGCAAAGGGGGACTATGGCTACACCTTC
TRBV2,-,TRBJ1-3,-,CASSESPGRTSGNTIYF,TGTGCCAGCAGTGAAAGCCCGGGCAGGACCTCTGGAAACACCATATATTTT
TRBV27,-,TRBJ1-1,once,CVSTSGGTIHSMNTEAFF,TGTGTCAGCACCTCGGGAGGTACCATTCATAGCATGAACACTGAAGCTTTCTTT
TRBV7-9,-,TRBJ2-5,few,CASGKQVVAQYF,TGTGCCAGCGGAAAACAGGTCGTGGCCCAGTACTTC
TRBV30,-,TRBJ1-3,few,CAWTRRGGSGNTIYF,TGTGCCTGGACCAGAAGAGGGGGCTCTGGAAACACCATATATTTT
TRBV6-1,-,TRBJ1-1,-,CATGWGNTEAFF,TGTGCCACGGGCTGGGGGAACACTGAAGCTTTCTTT
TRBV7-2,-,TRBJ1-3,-,CASSFTETSSGNTIYF,TGTGCCAGCAGCTTTACAGAAACGAGCTCTGGAAACACCATATATTTT
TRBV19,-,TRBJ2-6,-,CASKTGSYPDGSGANVLTF,TGTGCCAGTAAAACCGGGAGTTACCCAGACGGCTCTGGGGCCAACGTCCTGACTTTC
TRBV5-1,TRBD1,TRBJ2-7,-,CASSLERPGGHVEQYF,TGCGCCAGCAGCTTGGAACGTCCAGGGGGCCACGTCGAGCAGTACTTC
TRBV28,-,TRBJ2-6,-,CASRDTLFGANVLTF,TGTGCCAGCCGTGACACCTTGTTTGGGGCCAACGTCCTGACTTTC
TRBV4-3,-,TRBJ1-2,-,CASSQDRQGRIYTF,TGCGCCAGCAGCCAAGATCGTCAGGGACGTATCTACACCTTC
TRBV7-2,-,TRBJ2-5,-,CASSPRGWQGNQETQYF,TGTGCCAGCAGCCCCCGGGGGTGGCAGGGCAACCAAGAGACCCAGTACTTC
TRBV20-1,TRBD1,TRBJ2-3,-,CSARNRDRATDTQYF,TGCAGTGCTAGGAACCGGGACAGGGCCACAGATACGCAGTATTTT
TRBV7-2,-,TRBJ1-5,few,CASSPGGTRDQPQHF,TGTGCCAGCAGCCCCGGAGGGACGCGGGATCAGCCCCAGCATTTT
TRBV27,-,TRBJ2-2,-,CASSGMGGPTGELFF,TGTGCCAGCAGTGGTATGGGGGGGCCCACCGGGGAGCTGTTTTTT
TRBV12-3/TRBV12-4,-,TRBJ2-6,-,CASSLAGGANVLTF,TGTGCCAGCAGTTTGGCAGGCGGGGCCAACGTCCTGACTTTC
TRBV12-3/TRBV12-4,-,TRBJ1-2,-,CASSLSYVGHTF,TGTGCCAGCAGTTTGAGTTACGTGGGACACACCTTC
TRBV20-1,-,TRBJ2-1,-,CSAPSGLGLNEQFF,TGCAGTGCTCCCTCCGGGTTGGGGTTAAATGAGCAGTTCTTC
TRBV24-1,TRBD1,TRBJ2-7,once,CATAQGVTYEQYF,TGTGCCACCGCTCAGGGGGTAACCTACGAGCAGTACTTC
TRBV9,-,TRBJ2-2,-,CASSTRPATFNGELFF,TGTGCCAGCAGCACGAGACCTGCGACATTTAACGGGGAGCTGTTTTTT
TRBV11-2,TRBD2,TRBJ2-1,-,CASSLERGFYNEQFF,TGTGCCAGCAGCTTAGAGCGGGGGTTCTACAATGAGCAGTTCTTC
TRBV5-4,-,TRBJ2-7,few,CASSLDSTGPYEQYF,TGTGCCAGCAGCTTGGATAGTACCGGTCCCTACGAGCAGTACTTC
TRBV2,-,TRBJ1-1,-,CASSESGTPSDEAFF,TGTGCCAGCAGTGAAAGCGGGACACCGTCTGATGAAGCTTTCTTT
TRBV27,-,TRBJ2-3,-,CASSFSSTDTQYF,TGTGCCAGCAGTTTTTCCAGCACAGATACGCAGTATTTT
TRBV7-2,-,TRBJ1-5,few,CASSQDMINQPQHF,TGTGCCAGCAGCCAGGACATGATTAATCAGCCCCAGCATTTT
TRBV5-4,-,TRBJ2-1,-,CASSLDGTSYNEQFF,TGTGCCAGCAGCTTGGATGGTACCTCCTACAATGAGCAGTTCTTC
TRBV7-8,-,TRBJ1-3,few,CASSFPGENGNTIYF,TGTGCCAGCAGCTTTCCGGGGGAGAATGGAAACACCATATATTTT
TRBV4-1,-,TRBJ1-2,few,CASSQDQRFGYTF,TGCGCCAGCAGCCAAGATCAGAGGTTTGGCTACACCTTC
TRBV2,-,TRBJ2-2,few,CASSDRGASTGELFF,TGTGCCAGCAGTGACCGGGGGGCGAGCACCGGGGAGCTGTTTTTT
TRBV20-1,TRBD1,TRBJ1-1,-,CSAIRGRGTEAFF,TGCAGTGCCATCAGGGGGCGTGGCACTGAAGCTTTCTTT
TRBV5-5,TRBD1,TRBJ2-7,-,CASSLQGQGPYEQYF,TGTGCCAGCAGCCTACAGGGACAGGGGCCCTACGAGCAGTACTTC